This T cell receptor (beta chain) was obtained from a study of T cell changes during pregnancy in multiple sclerosis. The repertoire was sequenced with immunoSEQ multiplex PCR; TCRdb's copy has only in-frame clones and lacks some. The table lists about 100,000 clones, 92% of them singletons, with about 2.7% in the top ten. This clone is a singleton in its sample. The germline CDR1 and CDR2 sequences are MNHEY and SMNVEV (reference sequence). The CDR3 is 17 residues long. The V gene end was trimmed by 5 bases and the J gene end by 3 bases; junction bases not matched to a gene: 11. Sequenced material: peripheral blood, taken in the first trimester of pregnancy. The chain employs TRBV27 and TRBJ2-1; 9 positions match TRBD2. The origin of this receptor is a female donor with multiple sclerosis, enrolled in a pregnancy study. CDR3 protein: CASSTFHASGVYNEQFF. CDR3 coding DNA: TGTGCCAGCAGTACCTTCCACGCTAGCGGGGTCTACAATGAGCAGTTCTTC.